Below are 23 T cell receptor beta chains sequenced from a single sample in a study of spatial heterogeneity in lung cancer. The sample's time point: sample taken at primary tumor resection. Whole RNA from tumor, nontumor lung or frozen PBMC was sequenced unsorted. A single record per CDR3 protein comes from TCRdb applying MiXCR to the 5' RACE reads. The table records almost 75,000 distinct CDR3 sequences, 10% to 15% of them present only once. The sequencing used PBMCs, collected at surgery. The receptors shown here come from a male donor with early-stage non-small cell lung cancer.

This clonotype was counted many times. The J gene is TRBJ1-5, the V gene TRBV7-9, with D unresolved. This CDR3 comprises 14 residues. CDR1 is SEHNR and CDR2 is FQNEAQ in the germline V gene (reference sequence). V was cut by 5 bases and J by 7 bases, with 15 bases left in between. DNA of the CDR3: TGTGCCAGCAGCCGAGGACTGGTGGGGCAGCCCCAGCATTTT. It yields the protein CASSRGLVGQPQHF.

This clonotype was counted once. The rearrangement joins TRBV7-9 to TRBJ2-5, with TRBD2 matching 11 bases. Trimming removed 2 bases from V and 2 bases from J; junction bases left unmatched: 1. The length of the CDR3 is 15 residues. In germline, CDR1 is SEHNR, CDR2 FQNEAQ (reference sequence). CDR3 bases: TGTGCCAGCAGCTTAAGACTAGCGGGACAAGAGACCCAGTACTTC. Amino acids: CASSLRLAGQETQYF.

This clonotype appeared once. This chain joins TRBV12-5 and TRBJ2-5; D call uncertain. The germline V and J ends were trimmed by 7 bases and 0 bases, with 15 bases remaining between them. Looked up from germline, CDR1 is LGHNT and CDR2 is FRNRAP. The CDR3 runs to 15 residues. In DNA, the CDR3 is TGTGCTAGTGCTCAAGGGCTCTCGTACCAAGAGACCCAGTACTTC. Its protein product is CASAQGLSYQETQYF.

There are a few counts of this clonotype. The V gene is TRBV28, the J gene TRBJ2-2, with 8 bases lining up with TRBD1. The CDR3 runs 16 residues. Germline CDR1 reads MDHEN; CDR2 reads SYDVKM. Trimming removed 2 bases from V and 6 bases from J; junction bases left unmatched: 8. CDR3 DNA sequence: TGTGCCAGCAGTTTAATCGGACAGGGCGGGGCCGGGGAGCTGTTTTTT. It encodes CASSLIGQGGAGELFF. Full variable domain (remainder filled in from reference TRBV28 and TRBJ2-2): DVKVTQSSRYLVKRTGEKVFLECVQDMDHENMFWYRQDPGLGLRLIYFSYDVKMKEKGDIPEGYSVSREKKERFSLILESASTNQTSMYLCASSLIGQGGAGELFFGEGSRLTVL.

This clonotype was counted only a few times. The V call is TRBV19, the J call TRBJ1-2, with D possibly matching TRBD1 (6 bases). Trimming shortened V by 7 bases and J by 2 bases, and 17 bases separated the two germline ends. The germline V gene has CDR1 LNHDA and CDR2 SQIVND (reference sequence). CDR3 length equals 15 residues. The CDR3 here is CASMGLDRQNYGYTF. CDR3 nucleotides: TGTGCCAGTATGGGACTGGACAGACAGAACTATGGCTACACCTTC.

The chain joins TRBV15 to TRBJ2-3, with D tentatively TRBD2 (5 bases). Looked up from germline, CDR1 is LNHNV and CDR2 is YYDKDF (reference sequence). This CDR3 is 14 amino acids long. V gave up 4 bases and J gave up 2 bases, with 10 bases separating them. This CDR3 is CATSMGSPTDTQYF. CDR3 sequence (DNA): TGTGCCACCAGCATGGGGAGCCCCACAGATACGCAGTATTTT.

Judged by abundance, this clonotype is medium-sized. The chain recombines TRBV9 with TRBJ2-3; TRBD1 or TRBD2 may be the D gene (6 bases each). CDR1 and CDR2 (germline): SGDLS, YYNGEE. The CDR3 sequence is 16 residues long. With 3 bases removed from V and 2 bases from J, the gap between germline ends came to 16 bases. The CDR3, as DNA: TGTGCCAGCAGCGGTAGCGGCAGGGGCCCCACAGATACGCAGTATTTT. It is translated as CASSGSGRGPTDTQYF.

The J gene is TRBJ2-5, the V gene TRBV28; 10 bases are shared with TRBD1. There are 14 residues in the CDR3. Trimming at V came to 6 bases and at J to 1 base, leaving 2 bases not matched to a gene. Looked up from germline, CDR1 is MDHEN and CDR2 is SYDVKM. The CDR3 nucleotides read TGTGCCAGCAGAGACAGGGGGCCCCAAGAGACCCAGTACTTC. Its translation: CASRDRGPQETQYF.

The chain recombines TRBV5-1 with TRBJ2-7; the D gene is possibly TRBD1 (5 bases). Germline CDR1 is SGHRS and CDR2 is YFSETQ. This CDR3 spans 14 amino acids. Trimming pared 1 base from V and 1 base from J, leaving 9 bases between. CDR3: CASSLTQGSYEQYF. The CDR3 DNA reads as TGCGCCAGCAGCTTGACCCAGGGATCCTACGAGCAGTACTTC.

The chain is built from TRBV19 and TRBJ2-1, with unresolved D. The ends were cut back, 3 bases at V and 8 bases at J, with 5 bases in the middle. The CDR3 runs to 11 residues. CDR1 and CDR2 (germline): LNHDA, SQIVND (reference sequence). CDR3 coding DNA: TGTGCCAGTAGTATCCGACATGAGCAGTTCTTC. It translates to CASSIRHEQFF. The complete variable domain, with remaining parts taken from reference TRBV19 and TRBJ2-1, reads DGGITQSPKYLFRKEGQNVTLSCEQNLNHDAMYWYRQDPGQGLRLIYYSQIVNDFQKGDIAEGYSVSREKKESFPLTVTSAQKNPTAFYLCASSIRHEQFFGPGTRLTVL.

This clonotype came up a few times. The CDR3 region is CASSLGIGTINQPQHF. DNA for the CDR3: TGTGCCAGCAGCTTAGGGATAGGAACAATAAATCAGCCCCAGCATTTT. The V call is TRBV7-6, the J call TRBJ1-5; no firm D call. The CDR3 runs to 16 residues. V was cut by 1 base and J by 4 bases, with 14 bases left in between. The germline V gene has CDR1 SGHVS and CDR2 FNYEAQ.

V usage is TRBV18 and J usage is TRBJ2-1; D perhaps matches TRBD2 (6 bases). The germline V and J ends were trimmed by 3 bases and 5 bases, with 17 bases remaining between them. Germline-derived CDR1 and CDR2 are KGHSH and LQKENI. The CDR3 consists of 16 residues. CDR3 sequence (DNA): TGTGCCAGCTCACCTTACGGGTCGGGAGCTAACAATGAGCAGTTCTTC. Translation: CASSPYGSGANNEQFF.

The CDR3 loop is CASSPRVSGANVLTF. CDR3 DNA: TGTGCCAGCAGCCCCAGAGTCTCTGGGGCCAACGTCCTGACTTTC. This chain joins TRBV9 and TRBJ2-6, with no clear D. CDR1 and CDR2 from the germline V gene are SGDLS and YYNGEE. This CDR3 contains 15 residues. The V end lost 4 bases, the J end lost 0 bases, and 8 bases lay between the germline ends.

This chain uses TRBV9 with TRBJ2-7, with 11 bases fitting TRBD1. This CDR3 is 15 amino acids long. CDR1 is SGDLS and CDR2 is YYNGEE in the germline V gene. Trimming at V came to 0 bases and at J to 4 bases, leaving 3 bases not matched to a gene. CDR3 coding DNA: TGTGCCAGCAGCGTAGGGACAGGGGGCAGGTACGAGCAGTACTTC. Protein sequence: CASSVGTGGRYEQYF.

This clonotype was picked up many times. V usage is TRBV12-3 or TRBV12-4 and J usage is TRBJ1-1; 7 nucleotides agree with TRBD1. V dropped 8 bases and J dropped 8; count of bases not matched to a gene: 5. The CDR3 sequence is 11 residues long. For the CDR3, the DNA is TGTGCCAGCGGATCCAGGGGGGAAGCTTTCTTT. This codes for CASGSRGEAFF.

This clonotype was seen only a few times. CDR3 residues: CASGSEMLGGMNTEAFF. CDR3 DNA sequence: TGTGCTAGTGGCTCCGAGATGCTGGGAGGCATGAACACTGAAGCTTTCTTT. The J gene is TRBJ1-1, the V gene TRBV12-5; unclear D gene. In germline, CDR1 is LGHNT, CDR2 FRNRAP. CDR3 length equals 17 residues. The ends were cut back, 6 bases at V and 0 bases at J, with 20 bases in the middle.

This clonotype was seen repeatedly, ten times or more. The DNA for the CDR3 is TGTGCCAGCAGCTTGGGGAGGTATACGAACACTGAAGCTTTCTTT. The encoded protein is CASSLGRYTNTEAFF. The chain links TRBV7-9 to TRBJ1-1; the D is unclear. This CDR3 has 15 amino acids. From germline, CDR1 is SEHNR and CDR2 FQNEAQ (reference sequence). Trimming removed 3 bases at V and 1 base at J, with 12 bases between. The full variable domain, its missing parts supplied by reference TRBV7-9 and TRBJ1-1, is DTGVSQNPRHKITKRGQNVTFRCDPISEHNRLYWYRQTLGQGPEFLTYFQNEAQLEKSRLLSDRFSAERPKGSFSTLEIQRTEQGDSAMYLCASSLGRYTNTEAFFGQGTRLTVV.

This clonotype was seen only a few times. V is TRBV7-2 and J is TRBJ1-1, with no clear D. The CDR3 is made up of 16 amino acids. Germline values: CDR1 SGHTA, CDR2 FQGNSA. Between the trimmed V and J ends, which lost 1 base and 6 bases, there was a span of 18 bases. The CDR3 sequence: CASSLVPGLGSAEAFF. The CDR3 nucleotides read TGTGCCAGCAGCTTAGTTCCGGGCCTGGGGTCGGCTGAAGCTTTCTTT.

The CDR3 DNA sequence: TGTGCCAGCAGCTTATTAGGAGGAAACACCATATATTTT. Translating gives CASSLLGGNTIYF. The gene calls are TRBV7-9 and TRBJ1-3, with no clear D. Looked up from germline, CDR1 is SEHNR and CDR2 is FQNEAQ (reference sequence). V was clipped by 2 bases and J by 4 bases, with 6 bases between them. The CDR3 extends over 13 amino acids.

The V and J genes are TRBV12-3 or TRBV12-4 and TRBJ2-1; D is uncertain. V dropped 6 bases and J dropped 8 bases, with 8 bases sitting between them. This CDR3 contains 11 residues. The CDR3 DNA reads TGTGCCAGCAGCCCTTTATATGAGCAGTTCTTC. Translation gives CASSPLYEQFF.

This clonotype was counted at least ten times. The chain is built from TRBV7-2 and TRBJ1-2; D perhaps matches TRBD1 (5 bases). The CDR3 length is 13 residues. Germline loops: CDR1 SGHTA, CDR2 FQGNSA. V was clipped by 1 base and J by 3 bases, with 6 bases between them. The CDR3 nucleotides are TGTGCCAGCAGCTTAGGCAGGGACTATGGCTACACCTTC. This codes for CASSLGRDYGYTF. The variable domain in full, completed from reference TRBV7-2 and TRBJ1-2, reads GAGVSQSPSNKVTEKGKDVELRCDPISGHTALYWYRQSLGQGLEFLIYFQGNSAPDKSGLPSDRFSAERTGGSVSTLTIQRTQQEDSAVYLCASSLGRDYGYTFGSGTRLTVV.

This clonotype was seen once. This chain uses TRBV27 with TRBJ1-5; a weak D match, TRBD1 (5 bases). V was trimmed by 1 base and J by 7 bases, leaving 20 bases between them. Germline V lookup: CDR1 MNHEY, CDR2 SMNVEV (reference sequence). This CDR3 has 17 amino acids. The CDR3 nucleotides read TGTGCCAGCAGTTTATTTGGGCCTGGCGGGGACCGACAGCCCCAGCATTTT. It encodes CASSLFGPGGDRQPQHF.

Many counts were recorded for this clonotype. The chain combines TRBV5-1 with TRBJ2-7; D possibly corresponds to TRBD2 (5 bases). Germline V lookup: CDR1 SGHRS, CDR2 YFSETQ. Between the trimmed V and J ends, which lost 4 bases and 1 base, there was a span of 18 bases. There are 16 residues in the CDR3. Here the CDR3 reads CASSTDLSAYSYEQYF. CDR3 sequence (DNA): TGCGCCAGCAGCACGGACTTATCAGCGTATTCCTACGAGCAGTACTTC.